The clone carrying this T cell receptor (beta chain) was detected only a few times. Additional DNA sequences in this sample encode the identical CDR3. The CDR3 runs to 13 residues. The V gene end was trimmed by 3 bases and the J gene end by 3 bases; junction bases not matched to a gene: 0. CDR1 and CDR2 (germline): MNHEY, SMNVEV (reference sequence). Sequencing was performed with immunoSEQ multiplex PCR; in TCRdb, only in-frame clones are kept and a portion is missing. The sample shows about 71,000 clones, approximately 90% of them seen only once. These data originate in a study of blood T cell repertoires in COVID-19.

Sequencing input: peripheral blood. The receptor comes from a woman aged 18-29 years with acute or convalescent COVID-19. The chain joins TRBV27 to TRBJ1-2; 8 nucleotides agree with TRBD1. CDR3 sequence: CASSLGQDYGYTF. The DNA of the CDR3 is TGTGCCAGCAGTTTGGGACAGGACTATGGCTACACCTTC.